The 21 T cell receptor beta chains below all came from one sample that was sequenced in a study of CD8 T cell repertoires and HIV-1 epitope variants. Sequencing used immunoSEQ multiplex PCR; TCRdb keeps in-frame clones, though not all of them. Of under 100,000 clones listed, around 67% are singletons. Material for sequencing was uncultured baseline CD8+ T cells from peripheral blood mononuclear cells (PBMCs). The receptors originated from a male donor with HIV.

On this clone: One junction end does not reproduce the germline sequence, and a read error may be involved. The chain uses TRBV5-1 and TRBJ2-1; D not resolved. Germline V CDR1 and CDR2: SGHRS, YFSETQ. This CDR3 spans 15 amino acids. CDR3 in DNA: TGCGCCAGCAGCGCTAGGCCAAGCTCCAACAATGAGCAGTTCTTC. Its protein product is CASSARPSSNNEQFF.

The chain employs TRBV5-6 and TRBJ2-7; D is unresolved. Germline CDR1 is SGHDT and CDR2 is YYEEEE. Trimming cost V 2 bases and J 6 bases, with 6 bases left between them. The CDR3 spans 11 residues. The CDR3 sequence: CASSFNSEQYF. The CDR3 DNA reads TGTGCCAGCAGCTTTAACAGCGAGCAGTACTTC.

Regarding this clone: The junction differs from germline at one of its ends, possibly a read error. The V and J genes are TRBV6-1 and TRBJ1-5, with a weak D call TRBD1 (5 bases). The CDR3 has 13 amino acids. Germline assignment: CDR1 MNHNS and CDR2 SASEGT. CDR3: CASSPQPRIPGNF. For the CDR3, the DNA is TGTGCCAGCAGCCCTCAACCAAGAATCCCAGGGAATTTT.

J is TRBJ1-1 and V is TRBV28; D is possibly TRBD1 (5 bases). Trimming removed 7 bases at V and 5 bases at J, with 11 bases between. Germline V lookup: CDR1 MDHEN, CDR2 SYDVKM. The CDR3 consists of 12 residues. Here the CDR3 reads CASITRETEAFF. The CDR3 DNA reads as TGTGCCAGCATCACCAGGGAGACTGAAGCTTTCTTT.

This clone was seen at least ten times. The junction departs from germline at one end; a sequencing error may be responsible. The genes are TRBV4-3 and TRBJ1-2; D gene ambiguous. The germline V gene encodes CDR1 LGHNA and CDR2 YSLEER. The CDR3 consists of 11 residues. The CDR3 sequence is CASSQGIVVAF. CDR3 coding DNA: TGCGCCAGCAGCCAAGGGATCGTCGTAGCCTTC.

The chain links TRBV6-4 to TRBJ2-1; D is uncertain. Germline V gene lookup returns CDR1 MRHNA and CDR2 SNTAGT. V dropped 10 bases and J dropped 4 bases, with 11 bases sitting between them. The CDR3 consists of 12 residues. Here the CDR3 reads CATLGQYNEQFF. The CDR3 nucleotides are TGTGCCACCCTTGGCCAGTACAATGAGCAGTTCTTC.

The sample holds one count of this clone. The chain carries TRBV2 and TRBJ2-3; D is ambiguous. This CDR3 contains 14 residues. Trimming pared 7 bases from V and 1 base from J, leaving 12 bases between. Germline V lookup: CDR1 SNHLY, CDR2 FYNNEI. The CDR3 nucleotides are TGTGCCAGCAAGGACCCTCCGGGCACAGATACGCAGTATTTT. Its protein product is CASKDPPGTDTQYF.

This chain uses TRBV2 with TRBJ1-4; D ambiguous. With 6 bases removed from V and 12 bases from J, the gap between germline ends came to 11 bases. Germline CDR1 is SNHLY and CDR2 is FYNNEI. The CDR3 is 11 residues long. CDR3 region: CASRDSLQLFF. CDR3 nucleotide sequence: TGTGCCAGCAGGGACTCATTACAACTGTTTTTT.

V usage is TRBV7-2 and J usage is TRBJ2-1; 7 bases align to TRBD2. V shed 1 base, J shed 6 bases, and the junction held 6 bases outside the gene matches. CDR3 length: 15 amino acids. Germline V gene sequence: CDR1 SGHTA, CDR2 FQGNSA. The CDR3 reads CASSLDPAGFNEQFF. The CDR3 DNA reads TGTGCCAGCAGCTTAGATCCAGCGGGGTTCAATGAGCAGTTCTTC.

The CDR3 is CASSLDGRNDNEQFF. As DNA, the CDR3 is TGCGCCAGCAGCTTAGACGGGAGGAATGACAATGAGCAGTTCTTC. The chain is built from TRBV5-1 and TRBJ2-1, with TRBD2 matching 7 bases. Trimming at V came to 2 bases and at J to 5 bases, leaving 7 bases not matched to a gene. Germline V gene lookup returns CDR1 SGHRS and CDR2 YFSETQ. The CDR3 covers 15 residues. The entire variable domain, with the rest obtained from reference TRBV5-1 and TRBJ2-1, is as follows: KAGVTQTPRYLIKTRGQQVTLSCSPISGHRSVSWYQQTPGQGLQFLFEYFSETQRNKGNFPGRFSGRQFSNSRSEMNVSTLELGDSALYLCASSLDGRNDNEQFFGPGTRLTVL.

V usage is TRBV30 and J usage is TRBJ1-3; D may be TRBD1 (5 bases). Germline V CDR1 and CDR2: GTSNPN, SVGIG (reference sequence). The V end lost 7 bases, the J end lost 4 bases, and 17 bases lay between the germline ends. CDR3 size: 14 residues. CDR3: CALYRRLGGNTIYF. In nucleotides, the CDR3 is TGTGCCTTATACAGGAGGCTGGGAGGAAACACCATATATTTT.

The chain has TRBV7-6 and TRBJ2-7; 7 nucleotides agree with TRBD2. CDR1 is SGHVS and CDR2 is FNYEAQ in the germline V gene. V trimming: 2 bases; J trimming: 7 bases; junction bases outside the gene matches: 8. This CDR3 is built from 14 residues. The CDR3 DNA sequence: TGTGCCAGCAGCTTACTGGGAGGGTCCAGGGAGCAGTACTTC. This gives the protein CASSLLGGSREQYF.

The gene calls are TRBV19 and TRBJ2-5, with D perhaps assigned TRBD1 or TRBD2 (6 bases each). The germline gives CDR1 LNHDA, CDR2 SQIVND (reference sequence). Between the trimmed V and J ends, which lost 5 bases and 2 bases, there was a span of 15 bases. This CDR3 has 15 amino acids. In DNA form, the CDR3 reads TGTGCCAGTAGTCCTAGGGGGACTGTACAAGAGACCCAGTACTTC. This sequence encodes CASSPRGTVQETQYF.

The CDR3 region has the DNA TGTGCCAGCAGCCGAGGGGGGAATTACGAGCAGTACTTC. Translated: CASSRGGNYEQYF. The chain is built from TRBV7-2 and TRBJ2-7; D might be TRBD1 or TRBD2, each matching 6 bases. The V gene's germline CDR1 is SGHTA and CDR2 FQGNSA. There are 13 residues in the CDR3. V was clipped by 5 bases and J by 4 bases, with 12 bases between them. Looking up the rest from reference TRBV7-2 and TRBJ2-7 gives the full variable domain: GAGVSQSPSNKVTEKGKDVELRCDPISGHTALYWYRQSLGQGLEFLIYFQGNSAPDKSGLPSDRFSAERTGGSVSTLTIQRTQQEDSAVYLCASSRGGNYEQYFGPGTRLTVT.

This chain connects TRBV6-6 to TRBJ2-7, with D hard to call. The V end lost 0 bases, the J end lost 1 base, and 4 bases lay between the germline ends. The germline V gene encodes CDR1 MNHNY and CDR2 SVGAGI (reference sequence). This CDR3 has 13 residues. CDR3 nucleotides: TGTGCCAGCAGTTACTCCAGGTCCTACGAGCAGTACTTC. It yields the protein CASSYSRSYEQYF.

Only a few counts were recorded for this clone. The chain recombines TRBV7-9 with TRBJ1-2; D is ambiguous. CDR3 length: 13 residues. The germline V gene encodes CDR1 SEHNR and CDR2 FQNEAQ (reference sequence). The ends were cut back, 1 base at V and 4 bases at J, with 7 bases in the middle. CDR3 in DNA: TGTGCCAGCAGCTTAGGGTTGAGCTATGGCTACACCTTC. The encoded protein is CASSLGLSYGYTF.

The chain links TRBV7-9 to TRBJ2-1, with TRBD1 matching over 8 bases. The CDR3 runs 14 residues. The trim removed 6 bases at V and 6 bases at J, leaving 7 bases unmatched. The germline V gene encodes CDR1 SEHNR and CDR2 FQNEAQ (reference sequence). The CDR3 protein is CASSETGEFNEQFF. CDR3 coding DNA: TGTGCCAGCAGTGAGACAGGGGAGTTCAATGAGCAGTTCTTC. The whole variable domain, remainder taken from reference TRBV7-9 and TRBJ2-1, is DTGVSQNPRHKITKRGQNVTFRCDPISEHNRLYWYRQTLGQGPEFLTYFQNEAQLEKSRLLSDRFSAERPKGSFSTLEIQRTEQGDSAMYLCASSETGEFNEQFFGPGTRLTVL.

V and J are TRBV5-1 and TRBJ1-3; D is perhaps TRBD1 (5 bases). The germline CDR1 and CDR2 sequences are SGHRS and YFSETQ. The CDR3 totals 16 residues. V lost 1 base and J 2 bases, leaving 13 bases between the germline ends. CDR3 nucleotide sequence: TGCGCCAGCAGCTTGTTCCAGGGAATGACTGGAAACACCATATATTTT. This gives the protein CASSLFQGMTGNTIYF. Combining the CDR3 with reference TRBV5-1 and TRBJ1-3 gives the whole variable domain KAGVTQTPRYLIKTRGQQVTLSCSPISGHRSVSWYQQTPGQGLQFLFEYFSETQRNKGNFPGRFSGRQFSNSRSEMNVSTLELGDSALYLCASSLFQGMTGNTIYFGEGSWLTVV.

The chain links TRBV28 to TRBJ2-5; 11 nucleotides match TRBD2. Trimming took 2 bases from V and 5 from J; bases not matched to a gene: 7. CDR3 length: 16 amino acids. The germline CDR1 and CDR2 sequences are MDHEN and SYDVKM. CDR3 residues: CASSLTSGGTLETQYF. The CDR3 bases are TGTGCCAGCAGTTTAACTAGCGGGGGCACTCTGGAGACCCAGTACTTC.

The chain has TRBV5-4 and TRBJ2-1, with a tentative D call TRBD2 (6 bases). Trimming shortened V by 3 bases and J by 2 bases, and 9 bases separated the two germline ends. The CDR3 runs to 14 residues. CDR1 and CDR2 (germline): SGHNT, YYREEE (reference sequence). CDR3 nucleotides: TGTGCCAGCAGCTGGGAGGTAACCTACAATGAGCAGTTCTTC. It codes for CASSWEVTYNEQFF.

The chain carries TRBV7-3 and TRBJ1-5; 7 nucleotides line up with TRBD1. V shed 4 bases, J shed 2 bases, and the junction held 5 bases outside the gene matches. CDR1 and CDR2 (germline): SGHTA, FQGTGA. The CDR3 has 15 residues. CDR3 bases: TGTGCCAGCAGCTCGACAGGGAGGGGCAATCAGCCCCAGCATTTT. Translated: CASSSTGRGNQPQHF. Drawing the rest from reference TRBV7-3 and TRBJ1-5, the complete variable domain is GAGVSQTPSNKVTEKGKYVELRCDPISGHTALYWYRQSLGQGPEFLIYFQGTGAADDSGLPNDRFFAVRPEGSVSTLKIQRTERGDSAVYLCASSSTGRGNQPQHFGDGTRLSIL.